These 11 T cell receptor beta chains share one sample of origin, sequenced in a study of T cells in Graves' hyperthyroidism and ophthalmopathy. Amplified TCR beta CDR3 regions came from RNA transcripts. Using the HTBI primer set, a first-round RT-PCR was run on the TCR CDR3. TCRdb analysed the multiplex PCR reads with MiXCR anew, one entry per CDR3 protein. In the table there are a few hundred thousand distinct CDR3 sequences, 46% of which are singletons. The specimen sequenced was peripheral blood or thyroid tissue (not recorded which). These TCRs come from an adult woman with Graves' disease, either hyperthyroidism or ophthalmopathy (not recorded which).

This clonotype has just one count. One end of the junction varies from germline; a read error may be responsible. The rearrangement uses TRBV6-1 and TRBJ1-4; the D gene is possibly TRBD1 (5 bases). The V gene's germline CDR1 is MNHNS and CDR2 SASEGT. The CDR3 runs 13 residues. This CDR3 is CAISESGSEKLFF. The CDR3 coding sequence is TGTGCCATCAGTGAGTCAGGGAGTGAAAAACTGTTTTTT.

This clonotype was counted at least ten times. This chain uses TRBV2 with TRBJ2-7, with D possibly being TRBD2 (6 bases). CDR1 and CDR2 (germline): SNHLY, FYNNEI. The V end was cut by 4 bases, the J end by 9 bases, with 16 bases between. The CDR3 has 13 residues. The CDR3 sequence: CASSGLGGRAQYF. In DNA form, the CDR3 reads TGTGCCAGCAGTGGACTAGGAGGTAGGGCGCAGTACTTC.

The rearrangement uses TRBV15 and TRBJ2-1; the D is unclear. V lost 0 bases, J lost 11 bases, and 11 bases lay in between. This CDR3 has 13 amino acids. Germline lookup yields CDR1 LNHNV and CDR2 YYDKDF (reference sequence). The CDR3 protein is CATSRDRVGKQFF. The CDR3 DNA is TGTGCCACCAGCAGAGATCGGGTGGGCAAGCAGTTCTTC.

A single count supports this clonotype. Here the CDR3 reads CASSTGLANEQFF. For the CDR3, the DNA is TGTGCCAGCAGCACGGGACTAGCGAATGAGCAGTTCTTC. The chain joins TRBV7-2 to TRBJ2-1; 10 nucleotides line up with TRBD2. J gave up 7 bases and V 5 bases, and 2 bases lay outside the gene matches. The length of the CDR3 is 13 residues. Per the germline V gene, CDR1 is SGHTA and CDR2 is FQGNSA.

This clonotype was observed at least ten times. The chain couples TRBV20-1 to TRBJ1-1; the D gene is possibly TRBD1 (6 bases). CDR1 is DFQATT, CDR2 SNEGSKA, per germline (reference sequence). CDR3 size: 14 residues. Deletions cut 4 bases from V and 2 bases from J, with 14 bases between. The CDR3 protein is CSAISDRPNTEAFF. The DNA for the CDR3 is TGCAGTGCTATTTCCGACAGGCCTAACACTGAAGCTTTCTTT.

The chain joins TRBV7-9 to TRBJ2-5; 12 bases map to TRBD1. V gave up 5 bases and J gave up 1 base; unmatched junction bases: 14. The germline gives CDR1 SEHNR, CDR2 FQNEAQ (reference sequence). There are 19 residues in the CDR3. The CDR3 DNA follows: TGTGCCAGCAGCCCCCTCGGGACAGGGGGCGCAAAGGGCCAAGAGACCCAGTACTTC. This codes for CASSPLGTGGAKGQETQYF.

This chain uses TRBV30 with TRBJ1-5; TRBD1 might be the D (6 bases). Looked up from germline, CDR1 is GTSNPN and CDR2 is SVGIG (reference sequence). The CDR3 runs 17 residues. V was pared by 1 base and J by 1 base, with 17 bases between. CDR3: CAWSAGLGGGSNQPQHF. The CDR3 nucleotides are TGTGCCTGGAGTGCAGGCCTGGGAGGGGGAAGCAATCAGCCCCAGCATTTT.

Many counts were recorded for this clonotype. For the CDR3, the DNA is TGTGCCAGCGGGCGGACAGGGATGTTGGACACCATATATTTT. It is translated as CASGRTGMLDTIYF. This chain connects TRBV2 to TRBJ1-3, with 8 positions matching TRBD1. CDR1 and CDR2 from the germline V gene are SNHLY and FYNNEI. Losses at the gene ends were 8 bases for V and 8 bases for J; bases not matched to a gene: 11. The length of the CDR3 is 14 residues. Full variable domain (rest looked up from reference TRBV2 and TRBJ1-3): EPEVTQTPSHQVTQMGQEVILRCVPISNHLYFYWYRQILGQKVEFLVSFYNNEISEKSEIFDDQFSVERPDGSNFTLKIRSTKLEDSAMYFCASGRTGMLDTIYFGEGSWLTVV.

In DNA, the CDR3 is TGTGCCAGCACTAAAGACACAGGGGGCGGGAGCCACGAGCAGTACTTC. This sequence encodes CASTKDTGGGSHEQYF. The gene calls are TRBV2 and TRBJ2-7; 9 bases match TRBD1. This CDR3 has 16 amino acids. V shed 7 bases and J 5 bases; nucleotides not matched to a gene: 15. Germline V lookup: CDR1 SNHLY, CDR2 FYNNEI.

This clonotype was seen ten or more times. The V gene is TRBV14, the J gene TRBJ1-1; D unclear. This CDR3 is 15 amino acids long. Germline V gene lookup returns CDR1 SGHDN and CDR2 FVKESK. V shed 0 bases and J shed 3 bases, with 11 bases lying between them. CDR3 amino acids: CASSQELGSYTEAFF. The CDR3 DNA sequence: TGTGCCAGCAGCCAAGAATTAGGGTCGTACACTGAAGCTTTCTTT.

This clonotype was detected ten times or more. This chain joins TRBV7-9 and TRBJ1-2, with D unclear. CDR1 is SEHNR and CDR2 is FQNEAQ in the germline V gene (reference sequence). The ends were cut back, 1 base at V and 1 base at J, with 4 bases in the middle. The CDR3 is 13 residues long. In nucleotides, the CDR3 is TGTGCCAGCAGCTTAGTACTTAACTATGGCTACACCTTC. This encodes CASSLVLNYGYTF.